This TCR beta chain comes out of a study of CD8 T cells in ankylosing spondylitis. Library preparation for TCR beta used quantitative 5'-RACE with molecular barcodes. MiXCR, applied by TCRdb to the 5' RACE reads, yields one record per CDR3 protein. The sample contains tens of thousands of distinct CDR3 sequences, roughly 7.9% of which appear only once. The CDR3 spans 14 residues. The V gene's germline CDR1 is SGHVS and CDR2 FNYEAQ. V was pared by 2 bases and J by 4 bases, with 11 bases between. Specimen: blood, either unsorted or a sorted T cell fraction (not recorded which). This clonotype was sampled from a male donor with ankylosing spondylitis or in good health (not recorded which). This sequence joins TRBV7-6 and TRBJ2-5; D remains unclear. CDR3 loop: CASSLSRVAETQYF. CDR3 bases: TGTGCCAGCAGCTTAAGCCGGGTCGCAGAGACCCAGTACTTC.